This T cell receptor (beta chain) was identified in a study of T cells after posttransplantation cyclophosphamide. Study conclusions and caveats: Later post-transplant blood repertoires were often dominated by donor CD8+ memory clones. Blood and skin or GI T cell repertoires showed limited TRB overlap. After PTCy, TRB diversity resembled that of CNI/methotrexate controls.

The germline V gene has CDR1 MNHEY and CDR2 SMNVEV (reference sequence). The CDR3 contains 14 residues. Germline trimming cut 6 bases from V and 7 bases from J; bases unmatched to any gene: 8. The sample holds many counts of this clone. The antigen is undetermined. Sequencing used immunoSEQ multiplex PCR; TCRdb keeps in-frame clones, though not all of them. The counts give roughly 34,000 clones, none of them seen only once; 4% to 5.5% is held by the top ten. The clonotype comes from a young woman in good health and a related stem cell transplant donor. Sequencing was done on a sample of PBMCs. This sequence joins TRBV27 and TRBJ1-3; 8 nucleotides align to TRBD1. As DNA, the CDR3 is TGTGCCAGCAGCCCATTCAGGGGGCTCAACACCATATATTTT. Translated, it gives CASSPFRGLNTIYF.